What follows are 19 T cell receptor beta chains derived from one specimen sequenced in a study of cytomegalovirus exposure and HLA in healthy donors. 13 Jbeta primers and 60 Vbeta primers were used for the PCR. TCRdb keeps only in-frame clones here, not all; method: immunoSEQ multiplex PCR. Here the sample spans about 170,000 clones, approximately 81% being singletons. Sequenced material: PBMCs. The receptors were sampled from a male donor in good health and CMV-seronegative.

This clone was observed a few times. The chain is built from TRBV6-6 and TRBJ2-7, with TRBD1 identical over 8 bases. V lost 2 bases to trimming and J lost 5 bases; unmatched junction nucleotides: 5. The CDR3 length is 14 residues. Looked up from germline, CDR1 is MNHNY and CDR2 is SVGAGI (reference sequence). This CDR3 is CASSYAGGWDEQYF. The CDR3 nucleotides read TGTGCCAGCAGTTACGCAGGGGGCTGGGACGAGCAGTACTTC.

The J gene is TRBJ2-3, the V gene TRBV6-1, with TRBD2 identical over 11 bases. Unmatched junction bases numbered 5, after V lost 4 bases and J lost 2 bases. From germline, CDR1 is MNHNS and CDR2 SASEGT. The CDR3 covers 16 residues. This CDR3 reads CASSVTSGRVTDTQYF. The CDR3 DNA reads TGTGCCAGCAGTGTTACTAGCGGGAGAGTCACAGATACGCAGTATTTT.

The chain is built from TRBV27 and TRBJ2-7, with D possibly matching TRBD2 (5 bases). Germline CDR1 reads MNHEY; CDR2 reads SMNVEV (reference sequence). Trimming took 5 bases from V and 1 from J, leaving 15 bases between them. CDR3 length equals 15 residues. Here the CDR3 DNA reads TGTGCCAGCAGTGACTACCCCGGGTATTCCTACGAGCAGTACTTC. Its protein product is CASSDYPGYSYEQYF.

The V and J genes are TRBV7-9 and TRBJ2-1, with 16 nucleotides matching TRBD2. This CDR3 has 15 residues. Germline assignment: CDR1 SEHNR and CDR2 FQNEAQ (reference sequence). The J segment lost 7 bases and the V segment lost 5 bases, leaving 2 bases of the junction unmatched. The CDR3 loop reads CASSKGLAGGNEQFF. In nucleotides, the CDR3 is TGTGCCAGCAGCAAGGGACTAGCGGGGGGGAATGAGCAGTTCTTC.

V gene TRBV9 combines with J gene TRBJ2-4; 7 bases match TRBD2. This CDR3 is 16 amino acids long. V shed 4 bases and J 0 bases; nucleotides not matched to a gene: 7. Germline V gene sequence: CDR1 SGDLS, CDR2 YYNGEE. The CDR3 region is CASSQSGGLAKNIQYF. CDR3 nucleotides: TGTGCCAGCAGCCAGTCGGGAGGATTAGCCAAAAACATTCAGTACTTC.

The table lists this clone with a count of one. The rearrangement links TRBV19 to TRBJ2-1; tentatively, D is TRBD2 (5 bases). Germline CDR1 is LNHDA and CDR2 is SQIVND (reference sequence). The CDR3 runs 13 residues. V shed 0 bases and J shed 7 bases, with 7 bases lying between them. The CDR3 loop reads CASSIDRENEQFF. CDR3 DNA sequence: TGTGCCAGTAGTATAGACCGGGAAAATGAGCAGTTCTTC.

This chain joins TRBV5-1 and TRBJ1-1, with D possibly being TRBD1 (5 bases). The germline V and J ends were trimmed by 0 bases and 4 bases, with 13 bases remaining between them. This CDR3 is 15 amino acids long. Germline assignment: CDR1 SGHRS and CDR2 YFSETQ. CDR3 in amino acids: CASSLDGGTGTEAFF. Written as DNA, the CDR3 is TGCGCCAGCAGCTTGGATGGGGGGACCGGCACTGAAGCTTTCTTT.

The chain joins TRBV5-1 to TRBJ2-7; possibly TRBD2 for D (6 bases). V was shortened by 0 bases and J by 7 bases, with 14 bases between the two germline ends. CDR1 and CDR2 from the germline V gene are SGHRS and YFSETQ. The CDR3 loop spans 14 amino acids. This CDR3 reads CASSLVPLGGEQYF. CDR3 DNA sequence: TGCGCCAGCAGCTTGGTGCCGCTTGGGGGGGAGCAGTACTTC.

The J gene is TRBJ1-2, the V gene TRBV2; D call uncertain. V lost 4 bases and J 3 bases, leaving 12 bases between the germline ends. This CDR3 comprises 14 residues. CDR1 and CDR2 (germline): SNHLY, FYNNEI. CDR3 protein: CASSAPTTYYGYTF. In DNA, the CDR3 is TGTGCCAGCAGTGCGCCCACTACCTACTATGGCTACACCTTC.

The genes are TRBV5-1 and TRBJ1-6, with 10 bases fitting TRBD1. Germline loops: CDR1 SGHRS, CDR2 YFSETQ. After removal of 0 bases from V and 7 bases from J, the junction contained 4 bases not matched to a gene. The CDR3 runs to 16 residues. Written as DNA, the CDR3 is TGCGCCAGCAGCTTGGAGGGACAGGGGATCAATTCACCCCTCCACTTT. Translated: CASSLEGQGINSPLHF.

This clone was counted only a few times. This CDR3 is also generated by other DNA sequences in the sample. The chain combines TRBV9 with TRBJ2-4; TRBD2 matches 10 bases. This CDR3 region has 19 residues. The germline CDR1 and CDR2 sequences are SGDLS and YYNGEE. The V gene end was trimmed by 0 bases and the J gene end by 1 base; junction bases not matched to a gene: 10. This CDR3 is CASSVEPSGGKGAKNIQYF. DNA for the CDR3: TGTGCCAGCAGCGTAGAGCCTAGCGGGGGAAAGGGGGCCAAAAACATTCAGTACTTC.

The rearrangement links TRBV29-1 to TRBJ2-3, with 9 bases matching TRBD2. The germline CDR1 and CDR2 sequences are SQVTM and ANQGSEA. V lost 7 bases and J lost 6; bases outside the gene matches: 8. The CDR3 runs 13 residues. For the CDR3, the DNA is TGCAGCGCCTCCCCCGCGGGGGGGGATACGCAGTATTTT. It codes for CSASPAGGDTQYF.

This clone was seen a handful of times. The rearrangement joins TRBV28 to TRBJ1-4, with 7 positions matching TRBD1. J was trimmed by 12 bases and V by 3 bases; bases with no gene match: 4. This CDR3 is built from 12 residues. The germline gives CDR1 MDHEN, CDR2 SYDVKM. The CDR3 reads CASSLRGLQLFF. The CDR3 nucleotides are TGTGCCAGCAGTTTGAGGGGGCTTCAACTGTTTTTT.

This chain uses TRBV7-9 with TRBJ1-2; D not resolved. With 4 bases removed from V and 4 bases from J, the gap between germline ends came to 13 bases. The germline gives CDR1 SEHNR, CDR2 FQNEAQ (reference sequence). The CDR3 contains 14 residues. The CDR3 DNA reads as TGTGCCAGCAGCTCACCAGGACTAGGCTATGGCTACACCTTC. Amino acids: CASSSPGLGYGYTF. The whole variable domain, filled in from reference TRBV7-9 and TRBJ1-2, reads DTGVSQNPRHKITKRGQNVTFRCDPISEHNRLYWYRQTLGQGPEFLTYFQNEAQLEKSRLLSDRFSAERPKGSFSTLEIQRTEQGDSAMYLCASSSPGLGYGYTFGSGTRLTVV.

This chain links TRBV29-1 with TRBJ1-2; D is perhaps TRBD1 (6 bases). V was clipped by 0 bases and J by 6 bases, with 14 bases between them. CDR3 size: 14 residues. Germline CDR1 is SQVTM and CDR2 is ANQGSEA. DNA for the CDR3: TGCAGCGTTGAAGATCGGCCAGGGGTAGATGGCTACACCTTC. Translation: CSVEDRPGVDGYTF.

This clone was counted between two and nine times. The rearrangement links TRBV7-2 to TRBJ2-3; 8 bases agree with TRBD2. CDR1 and CDR2 (germline): SGHTA, FQGNSA. CDR3 size: 15 residues. The V gene end was trimmed by 5 bases and the J gene end by 0 bases; junction bases not matched to a gene: 4. The CDR3 DNA reads as TGTGCCAGCAGCCGCATAGCGGGGAGCACAGATACGCAGTATTTT. Residues: CASSRIAGSTDTQYF.

The chain combines TRBV2 with TRBJ2-1; 10 bases agree with TRBD2. CDR3 length equals 15 residues. The V gene end was trimmed by 6 bases and the J gene end by 4 bases; junction bases not matched to a gene: 6. The germline V gene encodes CDR1 SNHLY and CDR2 FYNNEI. For the CDR3, the DNA is TGTGCCAGCAGGGGAGCGGGAGGGGAATACAATGAGCAGTTCTTC. Its translation is CASRGAGGEYNEQFF.

The chain couples TRBV9 to TRBJ2-3; no definite D call. Trimming cost V 4 bases and J 3 bases, with 12 bases left between them. This CDR3 comprises 14 residues. Germline values: CDR1 SGDLS, CDR2 YYNGEE. The CDR3 bases are TGTGCCAGCAGCCCTCCAGAAAGAACAGATACGCAGTATTTT. Protein: CASSPPERTDTQYF.

The chain recombines TRBV28 with TRBJ2-7; TRBD1 is a possible D gene (5 bases). V gave up 1 base and J gave up 2 bases, with 12 bases separating them. Germline V CDR1 and CDR2: MDHEN, SYDVKM. The CDR3 has 15 amino acids. Written as DNA, the CDR3 is TGTGCCAGCAGTTTATTCGGACACCCGACCTACGAGCAGTACTTC. Amino acid sequence: CASSLFGHPTYEQYF.